This T cell receptor (beta chain) was sequenced for a study of T cells in Graves' hyperthyroidism and ophthalmopathy. For the study at large: Blood from the periphery was taken at initial diagnosis, before any treatment. Findings of the study overall: Before onset, ophthalmopathy was predicted by the model a median around 6 months earlier. Patients with ophthalmopathy were separated from those with stable hyperthyroidism by a 13 V-J model. Blood also showed most of the thyroid clonotypes that were expanded above 0.001.

On this clonotype: Its antigen is still unknown. Being one base from a much bigger clone, this may be a read error.

TCR beta CDR3 regions were amplified from RNA. Primed by the HTBI set, a first-round RT-PCR was run on the TCR CDR3. From the multiplex PCR reads, TCRdb called clonotypes with MiXCR, one entry per CDR3 protein. This table has roughly 700,000 distinct CDR3 sequences, approximately 15% appearing once. Specimen: blood. This TCR was recovered from a man aged 50 to 60 with Graves' hyperthyroidism.

The CDR3 is CASSSLTGTGLFITEALF. The CDR3 nucleotides are TGTGCCAGCAGCTCCTTAACCGGGACAGGGTTGTTTATCACTGAAGCTTTATTT. The chain carries TRBV7-8 and TRBJ1-1, with TRBD1 identical over 9 bases. The CDR3 consists of 18 residues. From germline, CDR1 is SGHVS and CDR2 FQNEAQ.